This T cell receptor beta chain was captured by sequencing in a study of post-analysis software for immune sequencing data. Included in the TCR beta cDNA libraries were unique molecular identifiers. From the PCR reads, TCRdb called clonotypes with MiXCR, one entry per CDR3 protein. This table holds about 760,000 distinct CDR3 sequences, 25% to 30% found once. To note about this clonotype: What it binds is not known.

Study outcomes and limitations: TRBV5-6, TRBV5-1 and TRBV20-1 were among roughly five TRBV segments more frequent in patients than controls.

Per germline, CDR1 SGHVS and CDR2 FQNEAQ. The ends lost 1 base at V and 13 bases at J; junction bases unmatched: 22. The CDR3 extends over 18 amino acids. The chain uses TRBV7-8 and TRBJ2-1; 7 bases fit TRBD2. The sequence derives from a girl between 10 and 17 years old with multiple sclerosis. Sequenced material: blood. CDR3 in amino acids: CASSLGIRASGRQETQFF. For the CDR3, the DNA is TGTGCCAGCAGCTTAGGGATCAGGGCTAGCGGTAGACAAGAGACCCAGTTCTTC.